This paragraph reports one TCR beta chain. The data derive from a study of blood T cell repertoires in COVID-19. Cohort 3 donors were reported recovered after two negative PCRs, clearance, or symptom resolution. The data were produced by immunoSEQ multiplex PCR, yet TCRdb's version contains in-frame clones alone and is incomplete. Of approximately 390,000 clones in the sample, 87% were seen once. The CDR3 is 24 amino acids. V lost 6 bases to trimming and J lost 0 bases, with 39 bases between them. Per germline, CDR1 MNHEY and CDR2 SVGEGT. This clonotype was sampled from a woman aged 45-59 years who had recovered from COVID-19. The V call is TRBV6-2 or TRBV6-3, the J call TRBJ1-5, with D possibly matching TRBD1 (5 bases). Sequenced: PBMCs or T cells enriched from blood (not recorded which). CDR3 residues: CASSPRQKAGPTSGKSYSNQPQHF. DNA of the CDR3: TGTGCCAGCAGCCCTAGACAGAAGGCAGGCCCAACCTCAGGAAAGAGTTATAGCAATCAGCCCCAGCATTTT.